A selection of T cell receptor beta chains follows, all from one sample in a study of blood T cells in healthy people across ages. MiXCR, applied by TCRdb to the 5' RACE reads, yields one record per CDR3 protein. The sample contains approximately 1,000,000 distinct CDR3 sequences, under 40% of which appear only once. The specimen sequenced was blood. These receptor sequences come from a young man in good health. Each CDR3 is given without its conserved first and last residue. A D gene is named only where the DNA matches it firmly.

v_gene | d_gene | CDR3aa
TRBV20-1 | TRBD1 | SARLRDSSSTDTQY
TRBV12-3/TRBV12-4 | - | AGSLRAPSSYEQY
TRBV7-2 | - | AGSLQAHNTGELF
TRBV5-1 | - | ASSYNSPYNEQF
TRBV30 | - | AWSRTYEQY
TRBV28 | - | ASSVDSGYT
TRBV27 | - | AGSLGRGALAKNIQY
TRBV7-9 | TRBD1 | ASSSRQGPNQPQH
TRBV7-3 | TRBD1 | ASSPGQGENEKLF
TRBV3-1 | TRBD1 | ASRPDRGPDTQY
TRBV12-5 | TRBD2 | ASGLSRTSGNQETQY
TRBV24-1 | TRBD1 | ATSGTGADTDTQY
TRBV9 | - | ASSVYGGPQETQY
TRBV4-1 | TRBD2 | ASSQESGGAEISYEQY
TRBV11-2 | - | ASSEDRMNTEAF
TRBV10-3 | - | AISGTSTNEKLF
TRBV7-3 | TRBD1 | ASSLIGTGGTNEQF
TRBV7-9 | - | ASSFYDAAYGYT
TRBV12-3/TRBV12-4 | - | ASTREEGNQPQH
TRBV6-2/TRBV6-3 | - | ASSYNAKNIQY
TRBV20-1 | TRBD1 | SAWKGAGETQY
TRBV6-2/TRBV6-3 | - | ASSTGFGGYT
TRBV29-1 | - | SVAGDDEQY
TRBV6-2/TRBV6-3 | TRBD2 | DSSLHSSGRYNEQF
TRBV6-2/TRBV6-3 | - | ASSLARGYTEAF
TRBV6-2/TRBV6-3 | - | ASSPRGQF
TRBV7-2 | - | ASSSQSGLGGYT
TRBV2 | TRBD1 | ASSAEGQDYGYT
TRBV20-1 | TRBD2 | SARSGLAGPDTQY
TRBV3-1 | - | ASSQHQGIGELF
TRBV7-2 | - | ASSFDLEEYEQY
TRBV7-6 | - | ASSLSDRARY
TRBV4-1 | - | ASSQETRDNEQF
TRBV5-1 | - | ASSLPAGNTGELF
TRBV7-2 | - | ASSLERNQPQH
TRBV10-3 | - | TISDGGGITEAF
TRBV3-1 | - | ASSQEADRTEAF
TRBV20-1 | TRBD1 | SAGPGQGYYNEQF
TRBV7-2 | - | TSSQDRITNTEAF
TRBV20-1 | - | SARSTRVASDEQY